The 24 T cell receptor beta chains in this list originate from one sample, sequenced in a study of blood T cell repertoires in COVID-19. Some clones are missing from TCRdb's copy, which holds only in-frame ones; the method was immunoSEQ multiplex PCR. The sample yields about 190,000 clones, more than 60% seen once. Sequencing was performed on peripheral blood. Receptors originate from a man aged 45-65 years who had recovered from COVID-19.

The chain recombines TRBV19 with TRBJ2-7; D is unresolved. The V gene's germline CDR1 is LNHDA and CDR2 SQIVND (reference sequence). The V gene lost 4 bases and the J gene lost 0 bases, with 10 bases spanning the gap. The CDR3 consists of 14 residues. The CDR3 coding sequence is TGTGCCAGTAGTAGGGTTGGCGGCTCCTACGAGCAGTACTTC. Its protein product is CASSRVGGSYEQYF.

The gene calls are TRBV6-5 and TRBJ1-2; D gene uncertain. Deletions cut 5 bases from V and 4 bases from J, with 14 bases between. The CDR3 is made up of 14 amino acids. Germline lookup yields CDR1 MNHEY and CDR2 SVGAGI. CDR3 sequence (DNA): TGTGCCAGCAGTCAGTCAGGCGTCGGCTATGGCTACACCTTC. Translation: CASSQSGVGYGYTF.

The chain links TRBV5-1 to TRBJ1-4; no clear D. Germline V CDR1 and CDR2: SGHRS, YFSETQ. The V and J ends lost 1 base and 6 bases respectively, with 13 bases between them. CDR3 length: 15 amino acids. For the CDR3, the DNA is TGCGCCAGCAGCTTGACCGCTCGGCAGGATGAAAAACTGTTTTTT. Amino acid sequence: CASSLTARQDEKLFF.

The sample holds one count of this clone. This chain joins TRBV20-1 and TRBJ2-5, with TRBD2 as a possible D gene (5 bases). Looked up from germline, CDR1 is DFQATT and CDR2 is SNEGSKA (reference sequence). Trimming left V 7 bases short and J 5 bases short, with 8 bases between. This CDR3 has 10 residues. CDR3 amino acids: CSVRRETQYF. The CDR3, as DNA: TGCAGTGTGAGGAGGGAGACCCAGTACTTC.

This clone appeared a few times. The V call is TRBV30, the J call TRBJ2-1; 8 positions agree with TRBD1. V lost 4 bases and J lost 5; bases outside the gene matches: 7. Germline V CDR1 and CDR2: GTSNPN, SVGIG (reference sequence). The CDR3 covers 14 residues. The CDR3 sequence: CAWNKGTGNNEQFF. The CDR3 region has the DNA TGTGCCTGGAATAAGGGGACAGGTAACAATGAGCAGTTCTTC.

The genes are TRBV3-1 (or the pseudogene TRBV3-2) and TRBJ2-7; D gene ambiguous. Trimming left V 4 bases short and J 3 bases short, with 19 bases between. Germline V lookup: CDR1 LGHDT, CDR2 YNNKEL (reference sequence). This CDR3 comprises 16 residues. CDR3 nucleotide sequence: TGTGCCAGCAGCCCACGGGTGGGTTTATGCTGCTACGAGCAGTACTTC. Protein product: CASSPRVGLCCYEQYF.

The V call is TRBV29-1, the J call TRBJ1-5; 8 bases line up with TRBD1. Germline CDR1 SQVTM, CDR2 ANQGSEA. This CDR3 contains 15 residues. With 6 bases clipped from V and 6 bases from J, the junction kept 13 bases outside the gene matches. CDR3 bases: TGCAGCGTAAAAGGGGCGACAGGGGAAGGTCAGCCCCAGCATTTT. Translated: CSVKGATGEGQPQHF.

This clone was observed once. The rearrangement links TRBV21-1 to TRBJ1-5; the DNA was not compared with TRBD1, the D call given in the table. TRBV21-1 is tagged as a pseudogene. The CDR3 has 14 residues. CDR3 sequence: CASTSRTGRQPQHF. DNA of the CDR3: TGTGCCAGCACCTCTAGGACAGGGCGTCAGCCCCAGCATTTT.

The genes are TRBV9 and TRBJ2-3; maybe TRBD2 (5 bases). Germline values: CDR1 SGDLS, CDR2 YYNGEE. V was shortened by 0 bases and J by 1 base, with 9 bases between the two germline ends. The CDR3 runs 15 residues. CDR3 protein: CASSVGGLGTDTQYF. For the CDR3, the DNA is TGTGCCAGCAGCGTAGGAGGACTCGGCACAGATACGCAGTATTTT.

The V call is TRBV9, the J call TRBJ2-2; possibly TRBD2 for D (6 bases). CDR3 length: 15 amino acids. Germline CDR1 and CDR2: SGDLS and YYNGEE. V lost 4 bases and J lost 1, with 11 bases in between. CDR3 protein: CASSPRGLNTGELFF. The DNA of the CDR3 is TGTGCCAGCAGCCCCCGGGGACTGAACACCGGGGAGCTGTTTTTT.

This chain links TRBV6-5 with TRBJ1-1; D not resolved. Germline CDR1 and CDR2: MNHEY and SVGAGI. This CDR3 is built from 14 residues. With 0 bases removed from V and 1 base from J, the gap between germline ends came to 6 bases. The CDR3, as DNA: TGTGCCAGCAGTTACTCGCGGCCGAACACTGAAGCTTTCTTT. Its protein product is CASSYSRPNTEAFF.

This chain connects TRBV27 to TRBJ1-4; 7 bases map to TRBD1. This CDR3 comprises 15 residues. Germline V CDR1 and CDR2: MNHEY, SMNVEV (reference sequence). V dropped 1 base and J dropped 8; count of bases not matched to a gene: 7. CDR3 protein: CASSLLGDRNEKLFF. The CDR3 DNA reads TGTGCCAGCAGTTTATTGGGGGACAGAAACGAAAAACTGTTTTTT. Together with reference TRBV27 and TRBJ1-4, the CDR3 gives the full variable domain: EAQVTQNPRYLITVTGKKLTVTCSQNMNHEYMSWYRQDPGLGLRQIYYSMNVEVTDKGDVPEGYKVSRKEKRNFPLILESPSPNQTSLYFCASSLLGDRNEKLFFGSGTQLSVL.

The chain combines TRBV9 with TRBJ1-2; 7 bases align to TRBD1. CDR1 SGDLS and CDR2 YYNGEE come from the germline V gene. The CDR3 has 15 residues. V lost 3 bases to trimming and J lost 1 base; unmatched junction nucleotides: 6. The CDR3 nucleotides read TGTGCCAGCAGCGAGGGGACAGCAATTAACTATGGCTACACCTTC. Translating it yields CASSEGTAINYGYTF. The full variable domain, with the rest looked up from reference TRBV9 and TRBJ1-2, is DSGVTQTPKHLITATGQRVTLRCSPRSGDLSVYWYQQSLDQGLQFLIQYYNGEERAKGNILERFSAQQFPDLHSELNLSSLELGDSALYFCASSEGTAINYGYTFGSGTRLTVV.

This clone was observed a few times. The rearrangement uses TRBV7-2 and TRBJ2-6; TRBD2 aligns across 7 bases. After removal of 5 bases from V and 0 bases from J, the junction contained 7 bases not matched to a gene. The germline V gene has CDR1 SGHTA and CDR2 FQGNSA. The CDR3 runs to 17 residues. The CDR3 is CASSRTSSASGANVLTF. Here the CDR3 DNA reads TGTGCCAGCAGCCGGACTAGTTCGGCCTCTGGGGCCAACGTCCTGACTTTC.

This clone is a singleton in its sample. The V call is TRBV29-1, the J call TRBJ1-1, with 8 bases fitting TRBD1. Germline CDR1 is SQVTM and CDR2 is ANQGSEA. The CDR3 runs 13 residues. V dropped 7 bases and J dropped 1; count of bases not matched to a gene: 5. CDR3: CSARGQGNTEAFF. The CDR3 nucleotides are TGCAGCGCCCGAGGACAGGGGAACACTGAAGCTTTCTTT.

The chain employs TRBV28 and TRBJ2-1; no definite D call. CDR3 size: 13 residues. Germline V CDR1 and CDR2: MDHEN, SYDVKM. V lost 7 bases to trimming and J lost 0 bases, with 7 bases between them. The CDR3 nucleotides read TGTGCCAGCACCACGGGCTCCTACAATGAGCAGTTCTTC. Its protein is CASTTGSYNEQFF. Supplemented by reference TRBV28 and TRBJ2-1, the full variable domain reads DVKVTQSSRYLVKRTGEKVFLECVQDMDHENMFWYRQDPGLGLRLIYFSYDVKMKEKGDIPEGYSVSREKKERFSLILESASTNQTSMYLCASTTGSYNEQFFGPGTRLTVL.

For this clone: Other DNA sequences in the same sample also yield this CDR3. J is TRBJ1-1 and V is TRBV6-6; 7 bases fit TRBD1. The trim removed 5 bases at V and 1 base at J, leaving 4 bases unmatched. This CDR3 contains 14 residues. In germline, CDR1 is MNHNY, CDR2 SVGAGI (reference sequence). DNA for the CDR3: TGTGCCAGCAGTCCCGACAGGGCGAACACTGAAGCTTTCTTT. This sequence encodes CASSPDRANTEAFF.

J is TRBJ2-1 and V is TRBV14; 12 positions agree with TRBD2. Germline CDR1 SGHDN, CDR2 FVKESK. V gave up 8 bases and J gave up 7 bases; unmatched junction bases: 15. This CDR3 has 17 amino acids. CDR3 region: CASAPLTSGRISNEQFF. The CDR3 nucleotides read TGTGCCAGCGCCCCACTAACTAGCGGGAGGATATCAAATGAGCAGTTCTTC. Based on the CDR3 plus reference TRBV14 and TRBJ2-1, the full variable domain is EAGVTQFPSHSVIEKGQTVTLRCDPISGHDNLYWYRRVMGKEIKFLLHFVKESKQDESGMPNNRFLAERTGGTYSTLKVQPAELEDSGVYFCASAPLTSGRISNEQFFGPGTRLTVL.

The V gene is TRBV5-1, the J gene TRBJ2-1; 9 bases agree with TRBD1. The ends lost 4 bases at V and 9 bases at J; junction bases unmatched: 5. The germline CDR1 and CDR2 sequences are SGHRS and YFSETQ. This CDR3 has 13 amino acids. Written as DNA, the CDR3 is TGCGCCAGCAGCCGAACAGGGGGCACTGAGCAGTTCTTC. Translating gives CASSRTGGTEQFF.

V is TRBV2 and J is TRBJ2-7, with 8 bases aligning to TRBD1. The V gene end was trimmed by 2 bases and the J gene end by 6 bases; junction bases not matched to a gene: 6. This CDR3 region has 14 residues. Germline V gene lookup returns CDR1 SNHLY and CDR2 FYNNEI. In nucleotides, the CDR3 is TGTGCCAGCAGTGAAAGGACAGGGAGATCCGAGCAGTACTTC. Residues: CASSERTGRSEQYF.

The chain combines TRBV11-2 with TRBJ1-1; 7 nucleotides align to TRBD1. V was clipped by 5 bases and J by 10 bases; unmatched bases: 16. Per germline, CDR1 SGHAT and CDR2 FQNNGV. The CDR3 is 15 amino acids. The DNA of the CDR3 is TGTGCCAGCAGCATCCCTAGACAGGGCCCCTGGGGAGCTTTCTTT. Encoded protein: CASSIPRQGPWGAFF.

The chain is built from TRBV5-1 and TRBJ2-3; 10 bases match TRBD1. This CDR3 is 17 amino acids long. CDR1 is SGHRS, CDR2 YFSETQ, per germline. The junction had 13 bases not matched to a gene; V was cut back by 4 bases and J by 5 bases. The CDR3 region is CASSQVLTGGQRDTQYF. The CDR3 DNA sequence: TGCGCCAGCAGCCAAGTATTGACAGGGGGCCAGAGAGATACGCAGTATTTT.

This chain uses TRBV20-1 with TRBJ2-1; TRBD2 might be the D (6 bases). V lost 5 bases and J 10 bases, leaving 9 bases between the germline ends. The germline CDR1 and CDR2 sequences are DFQATT and SNEGSKA (reference sequence). This CDR3 has 10 amino acids. CDR3 DNA: TGCAGTGCTTATGGACTAGAGCAGTTCTTC. It encodes CSAYGLEQFF.

The J gene is TRBJ2-7, the V gene TRBV19, with 10 bases fitting TRBD2. Germline CDR1 LNHDA, CDR2 SQIVND (reference sequence). The CDR3 spans 14 residues. V lost 6 bases to trimming and J lost 3 bases; unmatched junction nucleotides: 5. In DNA, the CDR3 is TGTGCCAGTAGCACTAGCGGGACATTCTACGAGCAGTACTTC. This translates into CASSTSGTFYEQYF. The variable domain in full, with the rest retrieved from reference TRBV19 and TRBJ2-7, is DGGITQSPKYLFRKEGQNVTLSCEQNLNHDAMYWYRQDPGQGLRLIYYSQIVNDFQKGDIAEGYSVSREKKESFPLTVTSAQKNPTAFYLCASSTSGTFYEQYFGPGTRLTVT.